This T cell receptor (beta chain) was documented in a study of spatial heterogeneity in lung cancer. At the level of the study: Samples came from around 70 TRACERx patients with untreated early-stage lung cancer. The library had UMIs, and each TCR and UMI pair averaged more than ten raw reads.

Indicated time point: blood at routine non-recurrence follow-up after resection. Tumor, nontumor lung or frozen PBMC supplied whole RNA, sequenced without sorting. Study-level points and caveats: Blood contained ubiquitous expanded tumor TCRs more at resection than at follow-up.

This clonotype was counted at least ten times. What it binds is not known. TCRdb called the 5' RACE reads again in MiXCR, with one record for every CDR3 protein. The sample has about 120,000 distinct CDR3 sequences; 9% to 15% are singletons. The origin of this receptor is a male donor with early-stage non-small cell lung cancer. This material consisted of PBMCs, taken at follow-up.

CDR3 sequence reads: CASSQWHGYTF. DNA of the CDR3: TGTGCCAGCAGCCAATGGCATGGCTACACCTTC. The chain employs TRBV3-1 and TRBJ1-2; D not certain. Trimming left V 2 bases short and J 6 bases short, with 4 bases between. Germline CDR1 is LGHDT and CDR2 is YNNKEL (reference sequence). The CDR3 has 11 amino acids.